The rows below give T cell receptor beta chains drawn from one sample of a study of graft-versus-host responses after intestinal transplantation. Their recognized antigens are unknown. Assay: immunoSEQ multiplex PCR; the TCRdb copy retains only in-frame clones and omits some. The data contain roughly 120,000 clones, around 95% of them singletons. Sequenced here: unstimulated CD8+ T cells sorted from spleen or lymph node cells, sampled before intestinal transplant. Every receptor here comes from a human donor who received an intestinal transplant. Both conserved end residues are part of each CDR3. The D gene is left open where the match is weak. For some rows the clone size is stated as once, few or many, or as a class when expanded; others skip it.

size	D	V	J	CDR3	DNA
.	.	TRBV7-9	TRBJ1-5	CASSLGRGPQHF	TGTGCCAGCAGCTTAGGAAGGGGGCCCCAGCATTTT
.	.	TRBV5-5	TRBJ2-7	CASSFGGASSYEQYF	TGTGCCAGCAGCTTTGGCGGGGCGAGCTCCTACGAGCAGTACTTC
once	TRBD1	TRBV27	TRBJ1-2	CASSLLGGGNGYTF	TGTGCCAGCAGTTTATTAGGGGGCGGGAATGGCTACACCTTC
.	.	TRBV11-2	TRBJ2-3	CASSLGGNTQYF	TGTGCCAGCAGCTTAGGGGGGAATACGCAGTATTTT
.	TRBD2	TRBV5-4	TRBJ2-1	CASSLAGLAGVSEQFF	TGTGCCAGCAGCTTAGCTGGACTAGCGGGAGTTAGTGAGCAGTTCTTC
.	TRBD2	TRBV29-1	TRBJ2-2	CSVVPGRAYTGELFF	TGCAGCGTTGTTCCCGGGAGGGCGTACACCGGGGAGCTGTTTTTT
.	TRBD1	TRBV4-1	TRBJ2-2	CASSTGDTGELFF	TGCGCCAGCAGCACAGGGGACACCGGGGAGCTGTTTTTT
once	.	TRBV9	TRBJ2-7	CASSAGTVYEQYF	TGTGCCAGCTCTGCCGGGACTGTCTACGAGCAGTACTTC
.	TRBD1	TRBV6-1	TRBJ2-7	CASSVQGAGLFYEQYF	TGTGCCAGCAGTGTACAGGGGGCAGGGCTCTTCTACGAGCAGTACTTC
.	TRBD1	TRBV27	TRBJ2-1	CASSPMGQGANEQFF	TGTGCCAGCAGTCCCATGGGGCAGGGGGCCAATGAGCAGTTCTTC
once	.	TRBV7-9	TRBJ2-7	CASSLVVDYEQYF	TGTGCCAGCAGCTTAGTTGTCGACTACGAGCAGTACTTC
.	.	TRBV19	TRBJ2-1	CASTWGGAYNEQFF	TGTGCCAGTACCTGGGGGGGCGCGTACAATGAGCAGTTCTTC
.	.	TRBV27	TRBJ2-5	CASSLSYGDQETQYF	TGTGCCAGCAGTTTATCGTACGGGGACCAAGAGACCCAGTACTTC
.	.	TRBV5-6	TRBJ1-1	CASSLSGSNTEAFF	TGTGCCAGCAGCTTGTCAGGGTCCAACACTGAAGCTTTCTTT
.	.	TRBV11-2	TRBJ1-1	CASSLGAYTEAFF	TGTGCCAGCAGCTTAGGCGCTTACACTGAAGCTTTCTTT
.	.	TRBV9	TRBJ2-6	CASSGDTNSGANVLTF	TGTGCCAGCAGCGGGGACACTAACTCTGGGGCCAACGTCCTGACTTTC
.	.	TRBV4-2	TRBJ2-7	CASSQAGRGQDEQYF	TGTGCCAGCAGCCAAGCGGGCAGGGGCCAGGACGAGCAGTACTTC
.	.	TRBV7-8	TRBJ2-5	CASSPPRGETQYF	TGTGCCAGCAGCCCACCGAGGGGTGAGACCCAGTACTTC
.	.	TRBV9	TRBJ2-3	CASRGGFSTDTQYF	TGTGCCAGCCGAGGGGGATTTAGCACAGATACGCAGTATTTT
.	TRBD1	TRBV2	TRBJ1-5	CASHRGDNQPQHF	TGTGCCAGCCACAGGGGCGACAATCAGCCCCAGCATTTT
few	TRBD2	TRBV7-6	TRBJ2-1	CASSLYVAGMYNEQFF	TGTGCCAGCAGCTTATACGTAGCGGGAATGTACAATGAGCAGTTCTTC
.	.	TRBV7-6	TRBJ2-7	CASSRDGYEQYF	TGTGCCAGCAGCCGAGATGGCTACGAGCAGTACTTC
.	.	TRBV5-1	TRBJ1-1	CASSAYRRMNTEAFF	TGCGCCAGCAGCGCGTACCGCCGGATGAACACTGAAGCTTTCTTT
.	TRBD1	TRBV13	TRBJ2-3	CASSYQGAADTQYF	TGTGCCAGCAGCTACCAGGGGGCCGCAGATACGCAGTATTTT
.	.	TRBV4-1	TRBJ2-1	CASSQAYNEQFF	TGCGCCAGCAGCCAAGCTTACAATGAGCAGTTCTTC
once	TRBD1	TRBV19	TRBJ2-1	CASSPTGTGFNEQFF	TGTGCCAGTAGCCCTACCGGGACAGGCTTCAATGAGCAGTTCTTC
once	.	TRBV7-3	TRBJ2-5	CASSFTGGAGETQYF	TGTGCCAGCAGCTTCACAGGGGGGGCGGGAGAGACCCAGTACTTC
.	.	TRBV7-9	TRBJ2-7	CASSLVSDNYEQYF	TGTGCCAGCAGCTTAGTAAGTGACAACTACGAGCAGTACTTC
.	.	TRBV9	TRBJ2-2	CASSDVAANTGELFF	TGTGCCAGCAGTGACGTAGCGGCGAACACCGGGGAGCTGTTTTTT
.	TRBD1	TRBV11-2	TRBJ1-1	CASSSRGGVNTEAFF	TGTGCCAGCAGCTCTAGAGGGGGCGTGAACACTGAAGCTTTCTTT
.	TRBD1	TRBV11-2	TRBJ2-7	CASRGGTGAGEQYF	TGTGCCAGCAGGGGTGGGACAGGGGCAGGGGAGCAGTACTTC
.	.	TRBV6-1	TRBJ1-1	CATLRDEGGFEAFF	TGTGCCACCCTGAGGGATGAGGGAGGCTTTGAAGCTTTCTTT
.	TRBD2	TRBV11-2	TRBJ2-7	CASSLGGVAGHGDEQYF	TGTGCCAGCAGCTTAGGAGGGGTAGCGGGGCACGGGGACGAGCAGTACTTC